This TCR beta chain was sequenced in a study of blood T cell repertoires in COVID-19. Study context: Whether acute or convalescent, the COVID-19 samples came from the United States, Italy and Spain.

Authors' processing steps: Amplification with reference gene primers provided the estimates of nucleated cell counts. Sequenced by immunoSEQ multiplex PCR; TCRdb stores in-frame clones only, minus some. V, J and clone size are those of that table, while D and trimming were read from the DNA. Of approximately 170,000 clones in the sample, under 85% were seen once. Enrolled during active infection, Seattle patients were then followed longitudinally. Trimming removed 4 bases from V and 4 bases from J; junction bases left unmatched: 10. CDR3 length equals 16 residues. The germline V gene encodes CDR1 MNHNY and CDR2 SVGAGI (reference sequence).

The sequencing sample was made of peripheral blood. The receptor was isolated from a man aged 80 or over with COVID-19, enrolled during active disease. The chain recombines TRBV6-6 with TRBJ1-2; 9 bases match TRBD1. The CDR3 region is CASSSRDRATSYGYTF. The CDR3 DNA follows: TGTGCCAGCAGTTCCCGGGACAGGGCCACTAGCTATGGCTACACCTTC.